Listed here are 29 T cell receptor beta chains from one sample, sequenced in a study of technical replicates of blood from four donors. Sequencing was performed with immunoSEQ multiplex PCR; in TCRdb, only in-frame clones are kept and a portion is missing. The repertoire includes tens of thousands of clones, about 91% of them detected once, and 0.27% sits in the top ten. Sequencing was done on a sample of T cells isolated from PBMCs. The receptors were gathered from a human donor in good health.

The chain combines TRBV6-1 with TRBJ2-1; no definite D call. The CDR3 has 13 amino acids. Trimming took off 7 bases at V and 7 bases at J, with 14 bases between the two ends. Germline V gives CDR1 MNHNS, CDR2 SASEGT. CDR3 sequence: CASTNPWANEQFF. CDR3 sequence (DNA): TGTGCCAGCACCAACCCCTGGGCAAATGAGCAGTTCTTC.

The chain has TRBV28 and TRBJ2-7; D gene ambiguous. V lost 7 bases to trimming and J lost 6 bases, with 22 bases between them. Germline V gives CDR1 MDHEN, CDR2 SYDVKM. The CDR3 totals 15 residues. CDR3 nucleotide sequence: TGTGCCAGCACATCTATGACCACCGGTGGAGTCGAGCAGTACTTC. This sequence encodes CASTSMTTGGVEQYF.

This chain links TRBV11-2 with TRBJ1-4, with D unresolved. This CDR3 spans 14 amino acids. V lost 3 bases to trimming and J lost 8 bases, with 13 bases between them. The germline V gene encodes CDR1 SGHAT and CDR2 FQNNGV. In DNA form, the CDR3 reads TGTGCCAGCAGCTTTCTCGGGGTCCGGGAAAAACTGTTTTTT. Its protein product is CASSFLGVREKLFF.

This sequence joins TRBV2 and TRBJ2-7; tentative D call: TRBD1 (5 bases). This CDR3 comprises 13 residues. V lost 4 bases to trimming and J lost 11 bases, with 18 bases between them. Germline V gives CDR1 SNHLY, CDR2 FYNNEI. This CDR3 reads CASSGIGESSKYF. CDR3 in DNA: TGTGCCAGCAGTGGAATAGGGGAAAGCTCGAAGTACTTC.

The sample holds a few counts of this clone. The rearrangement joins TRBV6-1 to TRBJ1-2, with D possibly matching TRBD1 (5 bases). From germline, CDR1 is MNHNS and CDR2 SASEGT. The length of the CDR3 is 15 residues. Between the trimmed V and J ends, which lost 6 bases and 2 bases, there was a span of 16 bases. DNA of the CDR3: TGTGCCAGCAGCCACGAAAACTCAGGGAACTATGGCTACACCTTC. Encoded protein: CASSHENSGNYGYTF.

V is TRBV30 and J is TRBJ2-2, with D possibly matching TRBD2 (6 bases). V was shortened by 0 bases and J by 5 bases, with 13 bases between the two germline ends. The germline V gene has CDR1 GTSNPN and CDR2 SVGIG (reference sequence). The CDR3 consists of 15 residues. The DNA of the CDR3 is TGTGCCTGGAGTGTCAACAGGAGGGGAACCGGGGAGCTGTTTTTT. It specifies CAWSVNRRGTGELFF.

This clone showed up just a few times. The CDR3 reads CASSLGPTSVRNEQFF. The CDR3 DNA reads TGTGCCAGCAGCTTAGGCCCGACTAGTGTGAGAAATGAGCAGTTCTTC. This chain links TRBV11-2 with TRBJ2-1; tentative D call: TRBD2 (6 bases). The CDR3 is 16 amino acids. The ends were cut back, 1 base at V and 7 bases at J, with 17 bases in the middle. Germline V CDR1 and CDR2: SGHAT, FQNNGV.

The V call is TRBV10-2, the J call TRBJ2-1; a weak D match, TRBD2 (6 bases). Germline V lookup: CDR1 WSHSY, CDR2 SAAADI. Trimming stripped 4 bases from V and 6 bases from J, with 19 bases between. This CDR3 spans 16 amino acids. The CDR3 region is CASSGTTGERANEQFF. Written as DNA, the CDR3 is TGCGCCAGCAGTGGGACGACGGGAGAGAGGGCCAATGAGCAGTTCTTC.

This chain joins TRBV30 and TRBJ2-1, with TRBD2 identical over 9 bases. Germline-derived CDR1 and CDR2 are GTSNPN and SVGIG (reference sequence). The J segment lost 4 bases and the V segment lost 4 bases, leaving 8 bases of the junction unmatched. The CDR3 covers 15 residues. CDR3 loop: CAWKDSGGQYNEQFF. For the CDR3, the DNA is TGTGCCTGGAAGGATAGCGGGGGCCAATACAATGAGCAGTTCTTC.

This clone was counted a single time. The V gene is TRBV6-5, the J gene TRBJ2-7; TRBD2 agrees at 13 bases. The CDR3 consists of 15 residues. Germline V gives CDR1 MNHEY, CDR2 SVGAGI. The junction had 6 bases not matched to a gene; V was cut back by 5 bases and J by 5 bases. The CDR3 nucleotides are TGTGCCAGCAGTCCAGGACTAGCGGGAGTGGACGAGCAGTACTTC. Translated, it gives CASSPGLAGVDEQYF.

CDR3 DNA sequence: TGTGCCAGCAGCGTAGCAGCGGGGGTTCACACAGATACGCAGTATTTT. It translates to CASSVAAGVHTDTQYF. The chain combines TRBV9 with TRBJ2-3; 8 bases fit TRBD2. The CDR3 sequence is 16 residues long. Germline V gene sequence: CDR1 SGDLS, CDR2 YYNGEE. V was clipped by 0 bases and J by 2 bases; unmatched bases: 5. Full variable domain (remainder filled in from reference TRBV9 and TRBJ2-3): DSGVTQTPKHLITATGQRVTLRCSPRSGDLSVYWYQQSLDQGLQFLIQYYNGEERAKGNILERFSAQQFPDLHSELNLSSLELGDSALYFCASSVAAGVHTDTQYFGPGTRLTVL.

This sequence joins TRBV7-8 and TRBJ2-1; 9 bases are shared with TRBD2. V dropped 5 bases and J dropped 9; count of bases not matched to a gene: 8. CDR3 size: 14 residues. CDR1 and CDR2 from the germline V gene are SGHVS and FQNEAQ. CDR3 sequence reads: CASSLGLAGGEQFF. Written as DNA, the CDR3 is TGTGCCAGCAGCCTGGGACTAGCTGGAGGTGAGCAGTTCTTC.

The chain uses TRBV2 and TRBJ2-1; TRBD2 agrees at 9 bases. In germline, CDR1 is SNHLY, CDR2 FYNNEI. The CDR3 is 12 amino acids. The J segment lost 7 bases and the V segment lost 8 bases, leaving 3 bases of the junction unmatched. The CDR3 sequence is CASGTSKNEQFF. DNA of the CDR3: TGTGCCAGCGGGACTAGCAAGAATGAGCAGTTCTTC.

This clone was seen once. CDR3: CASRYLAGEPDTQYF. In DNA, the CDR3 is TGTGCCAGCAGATATCTAGCGGGAGAGCCAGATACGCAGTATTTT. The V and J genes are TRBV27 and TRBJ2-3, with 10 bases fitting TRBD2. Trimming cost V 6 bases and J 4 bases; bases outside gene matches: 7. CDR1 and CDR2 from the germline V gene are MNHEY and SMNVEV (reference sequence). This CDR3 has 15 amino acids.

The rearrangement links TRBV5-1 to TRBJ2-5; 8 bases fit TRBD1. Looked up from germline, CDR1 is SGHRS and CDR2 is YFSETQ. The ends lost 7 bases at V and 2 bases at J; junction bases unmatched: 10. This CDR3 spans 15 amino acids. CDR3 DNA sequence: TGCGCCAGCGGACAGGGAATTGGGGCGCAAGAGACCCAGTACTTC. It translates to CASGQGIGAQETQYF.

The chain recombines TRBV14 with TRBJ1-4, with D possibly TRBD1 on 5 matching bases. V lost 3 bases to trimming and J lost 8 bases, with 13 bases between them. Germline V gives CDR1 SGHDN, CDR2 FVKESK. This CDR3 region has 14 residues. CDR3 in DNA: TGTGCCAGCAGCCAGAACTCGGGGGGAGAAAAACTGTTTTTT. Translated: CASSQNSGGEKLFF.

The rearrangement uses TRBV19 and TRBJ1-2, with 8 bases identical to TRBD1. The CDR3 sequence is 12 residues long. V shed 9 bases and J 8 bases; nucleotides not matched to a gene: 8. The V gene's germline CDR1 is LNHDA and CDR2 SQIVND (reference sequence). The CDR3 loop reads CASSGQGSGYTF. Written as DNA, the CDR3 is TGTGCCAGCAGCGGACAGGGATCGGGCTACACCTTC.

The chain carries TRBV4-2 and TRBJ1-5; D is undetermined. The germline V gene encodes CDR1 LGHNA and CDR2 YNFKEQ. This CDR3 is 13 amino acids long. Trimming removed 2 bases from V and 5 bases from J, with 7 bases in between. CDR3 sequence reads: CASSQSSDQPQHF. The CDR3, as DNA: TGTGCCAGCAGCCAATCCTCAGATCAGCCCCAGCATTTT.

The chain employs TRBV6-4 and TRBJ1-2; weak D call: TRBD1 (5 bases). The V end was cut by 3 bases, the J end by 1 base, with 12 bases between. CDR1 MRHNA and CDR2 SNTAGT come from the germline V gene. This CDR3 spans 15 amino acids. The DNA for the CDR3 is TGTGCCAGCAGTGATGAAACAGGTGGTAACTATGGCTACACCTTC. Its translation is CASSDETGGNYGYTF.

The J gene is TRBJ2-7, the V gene TRBV28; 8 nucleotides align to TRBD2. Germline V gives CDR1 MDHEN, CDR2 SYDVKM. V was clipped by 2 bases and J by 13 bases; unmatched bases: 4. This CDR3 has 11 amino acids. The CDR3 coding sequence is TGTGCCAGCAGTTTACATGGGACTAGATACTTC. This sequence encodes CASSLHGTRYF.

In DNA, the CDR3 is TGTGCCAGCAGCTTGGCGACAGGGGGTCAGCCCCAGCATTTT. Its translation is CASSLATGGQPQHF. This chain links TRBV5-5 with TRBJ1-5; TRBD1 matches 9 bases. This CDR3 has 14 residues. Germline loops: CDR1 SGHKS, CDR2 YYEKEE (reference sequence). Trimming removed 0 bases from V and 6 bases from J; junction bases left unmatched: 1.

The chain combines TRBV27 with TRBJ1-6; D is uncertain. The CDR3 has 16 amino acids. Looked up from germline, CDR1 is MNHEY and CDR2 is SMNVEV (reference sequence). Deletions cut 0 bases from V and 8 bases from J, with 14 bases between. The CDR3 nucleotides read TGTGCCAGCAGTTTATCCCCGGGGATCGGCGATTCACCCCTCCACTTT. It encodes CASSLSPGIGDSPLHF.

This chain joins TRBV7-8 and TRBJ2-7; 10 nucleotides agree with TRBD1. V lost 7 bases, J lost 4 bases, and 16 bases stayed unmatched. This CDR3 has 17 amino acids. Germline lookup yields CDR1 SGHVS and CDR2 FQNEAQ. CDR3 DNA: TGTGCCAGCACCACGATGGGGACAGGGGTTAAAAAGTACGAGCAGTACTTC. It translates to CASTTMGTGVKKYEQYF.

The CDR3 DNA reads as TGCGCCAGCAGTGAAATTTTAGGTTGGCAGGGGGAAGGAAGCACTGAAGCTTTCTTT. Translation: CASSEILGWQGEGSTEAFF. J is TRBJ1-1 and V is TRBV10-2; 7 bases are a match to TRBD1. Germline lookup yields CDR1 WSHSY and CDR2 SAAADI. V gave up 3 bases and J gave up 4 bases; unmatched junction bases: 20. This CDR3 is built from 19 residues.

The chain carries TRBV6-6 and TRBJ2-5; D may be TRBD2 (5 bases). The CDR3 loop spans 16 amino acids. The germline gives CDR1 MNHNY, CDR2 SVGAGI (reference sequence). V gave up 5 bases and J gave up 2 bases, with 18 bases separating them. The CDR3 DNA is TGTGCCAGCAGTCTGCTACCTGGACTGACACAAGAGACCCAGTACTTC. It codes for CASSLLPGLTQETQYF.

The chain's CDR3 is CAWSVPPAGAAYF. CDR3 in DNA: TGTGCCTGGAGTGTACCCCCGGCGGGGGCGGCGTACTTC. V and J are TRBV30 and TRBJ2-7, with D tentatively TRBD2 (7 bases). This CDR3 has 13 residues. The V and J ends lost 0 bases and 12 bases respectively, with 18 bases between them. CDR1 GTSNPN and CDR2 SVGIG come from the germline V gene (reference sequence).

This clone has just one count. The chain carries TRBV9 and TRBJ2-7; 9 positions agree with TRBD1. The V gene end was trimmed by 4 bases and the J gene end by 6 bases; junction bases not matched to a gene: 11. CDR1 and CDR2 from the germline V gene are SGDLS and YYNGEE. This CDR3 comprises 15 residues. DNA for the CDR3: TGTGCCAGCAGCCTAGGGGGACAGGGAATGAGCGAGCAGTACTTC. This encodes CASSLGGQGMSEQYF.

This chain uses TRBV29-1 with TRBJ1-2, with 9 bases identical to TRBD1. The CDR3 has 14 residues. Germline CDR1 and CDR2: SQVTM and ANQGSEA. Germline trimming cut 3 bases from V and 7 bases from J; bases unmatched to any gene: 9. The CDR3 region is CSVEGQGSASGYTF. The DNA of the CDR3 is TGCAGCGTTGAGGGACAGGGCTCCGCAAGTGGCTACACCTTC. Supplemented by reference TRBV29-1 and TRBJ1-2, the full variable domain reads SAVISQKPSRDICQRGTSLTIQCQVDSQVTMMFWYRQQPGQSLTLIATANQGSEATYESGFVIDKFPISRPNLTFSTLTVSNMSPEDSSIYLCSVEGQGSASGYTFGSGTRLTVV.

J is TRBJ2-1 and V is TRBV5-1; perhaps TRBD1 as D (5 bases). The CDR3 totals 16 residues. The V and J ends lost 4 bases and 1 base respectively, with 15 bases between them. Germline V gives CDR1 SGHRS, CDR2 YFSETQ. CDR3 sequence reads: CASSPTELGSYNEQFF. The CDR3 DNA follows: TGCGCCAGCAGCCCGACAGAGCTTGGGTCCTACAATGAGCAGTTCTTC. Based on the CDR3 plus reference TRBV5-1 and TRBJ2-1, the full variable domain is KAGVTQTPRYLIKTRGQQVTLSCSPISGHRSVSWYQQTPGQGLQFLFEYFSETQRNKGNFPGRFSGRQFSNSRSEMNVSTLELGDSALYLCASSPTELGSYNEQFFGPGTRLTVL.